Each of the 4 T cell receptor beta chains below was sequenced from the same sample in a study of T-cell memory formation after mild COVID-19. TCRdb itself ran the 5' RACE reads through MiXCR, one entry per CDR3 protein. The sample shows around 310,000 distinct CDR3 sequences, approximately 15% of them seen only once. Input material: PBMCs or a T cell subset sorted from them (not recorded which). Receptor source: a man younger than 35 who had mild COVID-19 (a few samples of this study predate the infection). Cell type and time point are not known.

The chain joins TRBV20-1 to TRBJ2-7, with D possibly being TRBD1 (5 bases). The germline V and J ends were trimmed by 3 bases and 0 bases, with 15 bases remaining between them. Per the germline V gene, CDR1 is DFQATT and CDR2 is SNEGSKA (reference sequence). This CDR3 has 15 residues. CDR3 in DNA: TGCAGTGCTAGTGGATCTGACAGAAACTCCTACGAGCAGTACGTC. It codes for CSASGSDRNSYEQYV.

This sequence joins TRBV9 and TRBJ2-7; TRBD1 matches 10 bases. Germline V CDR1 and CDR2: SGDLS, YYNGEE. This CDR3 has 14 residues. J was trimmed by 6 bases and V by 4 bases; bases with no gene match: 7. The CDR3 coding sequence is TGTGCCAGCAGCCCTGGACAGGGGGTGAGCGAGCAGTACGTC. It yields the protein CASSPGQGVSEQYV.

This clonotype was seen ten or more times. This chain uses TRBV7-6 with TRBJ2-7; tentatively, D is TRBD1 (6 bases). V lost 5 bases and J lost 0, with 14 bases in between. Germline CDR1 is SGHVS and CDR2 is FNYEAQ. This CDR3 is 15 amino acids long. In DNA, the CDR3 is TGTGCCAGCAGCCCTGGGCAGGGGCTCTCCTACGAGCAGTACTTC. Its protein product is CASSPGQGLSYEQYF.

The chain links TRBV7-9 to TRBJ2-1, with TRBD2 matching over 7 bases. This CDR3 has 15 residues. CDR1 and CDR2 (germline): SEHNR, FQNEAQ (reference sequence). Unmatched junction bases numbered 3, after V lost 1 base and J lost 3 bases. The CDR3 is CASSLESGGYNEQFF. The DNA of the CDR3 is TGTGCCAGCAGCTTAGAGTCGGGGGGCTACAATGAGCAGTTCTTC.